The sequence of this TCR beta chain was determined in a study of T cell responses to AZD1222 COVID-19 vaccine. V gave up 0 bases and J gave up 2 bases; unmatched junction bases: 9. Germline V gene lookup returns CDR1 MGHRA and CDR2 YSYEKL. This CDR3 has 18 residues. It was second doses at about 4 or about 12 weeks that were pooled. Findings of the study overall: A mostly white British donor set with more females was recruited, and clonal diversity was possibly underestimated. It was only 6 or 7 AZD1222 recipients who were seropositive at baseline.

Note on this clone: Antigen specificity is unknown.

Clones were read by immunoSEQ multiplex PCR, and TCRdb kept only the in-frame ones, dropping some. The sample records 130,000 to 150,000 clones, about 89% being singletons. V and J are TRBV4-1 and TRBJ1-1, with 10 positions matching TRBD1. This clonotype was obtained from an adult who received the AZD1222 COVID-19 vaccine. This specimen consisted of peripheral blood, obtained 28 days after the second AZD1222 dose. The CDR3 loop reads CASSQDGYGTGANTEAFF. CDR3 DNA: TGCGCCAGCAGCCAAGACGGGTACGGGACAGGGGCTAACACTGAAGCTTTCTTT.